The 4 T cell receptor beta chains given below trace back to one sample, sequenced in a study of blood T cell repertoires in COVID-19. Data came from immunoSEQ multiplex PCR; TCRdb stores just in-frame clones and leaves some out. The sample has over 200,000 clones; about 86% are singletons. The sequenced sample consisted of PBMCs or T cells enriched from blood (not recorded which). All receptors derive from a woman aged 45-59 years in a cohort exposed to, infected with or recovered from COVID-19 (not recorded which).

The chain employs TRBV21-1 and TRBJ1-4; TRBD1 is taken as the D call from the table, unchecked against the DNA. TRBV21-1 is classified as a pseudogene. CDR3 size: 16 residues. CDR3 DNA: TGTGCCAGCAGCAATCCGACAGGGGACATAAATGAAAAACTGTTTTTT. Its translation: CASSNPTGDINEKLFF.

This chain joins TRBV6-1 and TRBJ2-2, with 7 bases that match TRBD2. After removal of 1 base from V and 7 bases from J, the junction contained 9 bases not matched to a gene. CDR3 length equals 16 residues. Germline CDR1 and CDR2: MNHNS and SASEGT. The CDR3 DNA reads TGTGCCAGCAGTGAAGGGGAGGGGTCAGGGCACGGGGAGCTGTTTTTT. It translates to CASSEGEGSGHGELFF.

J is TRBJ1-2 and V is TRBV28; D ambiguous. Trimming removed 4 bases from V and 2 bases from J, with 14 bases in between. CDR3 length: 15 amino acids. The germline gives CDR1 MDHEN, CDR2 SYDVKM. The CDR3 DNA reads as TGTGCCAGCAGTTCCTGGGTGGGCCTAAACTATGGCTACACCTTC. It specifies CASSSWVGLNYGYTF.

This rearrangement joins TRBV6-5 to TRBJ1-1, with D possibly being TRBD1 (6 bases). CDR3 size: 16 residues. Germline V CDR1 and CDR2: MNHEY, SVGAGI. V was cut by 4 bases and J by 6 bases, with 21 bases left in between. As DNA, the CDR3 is TGTGCCAGCAGTTTCCAATCGCTCATGACAGGCTCTGAAGCTTTCTTT. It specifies CASSFQSLMTGSEAFF.